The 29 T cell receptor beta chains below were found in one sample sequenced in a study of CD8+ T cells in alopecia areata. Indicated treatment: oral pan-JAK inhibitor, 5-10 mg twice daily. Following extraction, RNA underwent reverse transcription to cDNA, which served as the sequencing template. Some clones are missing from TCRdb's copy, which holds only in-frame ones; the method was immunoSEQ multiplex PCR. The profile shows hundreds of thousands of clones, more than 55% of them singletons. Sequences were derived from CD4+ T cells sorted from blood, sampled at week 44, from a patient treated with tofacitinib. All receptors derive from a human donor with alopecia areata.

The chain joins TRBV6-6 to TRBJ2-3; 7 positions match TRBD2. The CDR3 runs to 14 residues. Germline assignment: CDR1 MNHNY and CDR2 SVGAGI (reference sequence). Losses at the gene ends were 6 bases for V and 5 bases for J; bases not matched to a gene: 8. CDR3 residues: CASRSLAGVDTQYF. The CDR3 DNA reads TGTGCCAGCAGAAGCCTTGCGGGGGTAGATACGCAGTATTTT.

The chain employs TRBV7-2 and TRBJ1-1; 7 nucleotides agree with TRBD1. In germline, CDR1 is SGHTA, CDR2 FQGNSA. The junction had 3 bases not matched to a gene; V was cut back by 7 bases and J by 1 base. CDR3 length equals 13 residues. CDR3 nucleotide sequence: TGTGCCAGCACTGACAGGGCGAACACTGAAGCTTTCTTT. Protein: CASTDRANTEAFF.

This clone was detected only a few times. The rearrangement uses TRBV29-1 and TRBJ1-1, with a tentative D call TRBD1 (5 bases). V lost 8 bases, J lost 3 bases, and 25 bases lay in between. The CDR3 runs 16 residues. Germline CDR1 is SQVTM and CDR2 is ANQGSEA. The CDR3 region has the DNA TGCAGCATCGTATTGGGGCGGGGTAGGCTGGACACTGAAGCTTTCTTT. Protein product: CSIVLGRGRLDTEAFF.

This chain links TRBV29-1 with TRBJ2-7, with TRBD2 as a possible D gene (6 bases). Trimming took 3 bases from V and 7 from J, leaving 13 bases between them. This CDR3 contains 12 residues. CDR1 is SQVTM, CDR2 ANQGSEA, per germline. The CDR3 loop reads CSVEEGPMEQYF. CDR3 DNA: TGCAGCGTTGAGGAGGGCCCCATGGAGCAGTACTTC.

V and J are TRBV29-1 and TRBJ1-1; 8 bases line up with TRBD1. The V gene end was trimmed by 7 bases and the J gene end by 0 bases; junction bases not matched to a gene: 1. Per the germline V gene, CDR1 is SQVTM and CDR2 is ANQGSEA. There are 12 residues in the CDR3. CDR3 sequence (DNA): TGCAGCGCGGACAGGGTGAACACTGAAGCTTTCTTT. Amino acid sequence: CSADRVNTEAFF. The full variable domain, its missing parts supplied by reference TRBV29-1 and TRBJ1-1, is SAVISQKPSRDICQRGTSLTIQCQVDSQVTMMFWYRQQPGQSLTLIATANQGSEATYESGFVIDKFPISRPNLTFSTLTVSNMSPEDSSIYLCSADRVNTEAFFGQGTRLTVV.

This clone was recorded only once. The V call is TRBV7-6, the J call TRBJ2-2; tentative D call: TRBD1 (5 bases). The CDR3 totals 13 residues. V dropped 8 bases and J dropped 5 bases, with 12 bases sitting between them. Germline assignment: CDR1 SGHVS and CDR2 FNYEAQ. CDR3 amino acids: CASLDTNTGELFF. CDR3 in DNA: TGTGCCAGCCTGGACACAAATACCGGGGAGCTGTTTTTT.

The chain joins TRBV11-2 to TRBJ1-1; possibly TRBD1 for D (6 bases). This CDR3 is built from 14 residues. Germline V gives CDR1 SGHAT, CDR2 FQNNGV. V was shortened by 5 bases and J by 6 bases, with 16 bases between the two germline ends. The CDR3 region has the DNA TGTGCCAGCAGCCCCGGCAGGGGTTCGTCTGAAGCTTTCTTT. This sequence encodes CASSPGRGSSEAFF.

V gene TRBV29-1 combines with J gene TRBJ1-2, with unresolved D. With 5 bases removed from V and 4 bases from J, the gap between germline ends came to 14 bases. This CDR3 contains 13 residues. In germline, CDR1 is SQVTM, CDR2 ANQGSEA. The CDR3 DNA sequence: TGCAGCGTTCCCCTGTTGTCTACCTATGGCTACACCTTC. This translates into CSVPLLSTYGYTF. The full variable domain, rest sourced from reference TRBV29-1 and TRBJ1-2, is SAVISQKPSRDICQRGTSLTIQCQVDSQVTMMFWYRQQPGQSLTLIATANQGSEATYESGFVIDKFPISRPNLTFSTLTVSNMSPEDSSIYLCSVPLLSTYGYTFGSGTRLTVV.

CDR3 nucleotides: TGTGCCAGCAGCCCTCGACAGGGAGCTTGGTCCTCCTACGAGCAGTACTTC. Protein: CASSPRQGAWSSYEQYF. The rearrangement joins TRBV9 to TRBJ2-7, with 7 bases fitting TRBD1. Looked up from germline, CDR1 is SGDLS and CDR2 is YYNGEE. This CDR3 region has 17 residues. The V gene end was trimmed by 4 bases and the J gene end by 0 bases; junction bases not matched to a gene: 13.

The CDR3 reads CATSRSWETQYF. CDR3 in DNA: TGTGCCACCAGCAGGAGTTGGGAGACCCAGTACTTC. J is TRBJ2-5 and V is TRBV15, with D unresolved. Germline V CDR1 and CDR2: LNHNV, YYDKDF (reference sequence). Trimming removed 3 bases from V and 5 bases from J, with 7 bases in between. This CDR3 contains 12 residues.

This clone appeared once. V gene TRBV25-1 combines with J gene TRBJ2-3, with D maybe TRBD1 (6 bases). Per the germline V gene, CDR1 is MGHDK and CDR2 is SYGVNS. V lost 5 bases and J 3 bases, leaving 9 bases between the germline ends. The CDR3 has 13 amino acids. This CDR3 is CASSPTGTDTQYF. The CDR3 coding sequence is TGTGCCAGCAGTCCAACAGGGACAGATACGCAGTATTTT.

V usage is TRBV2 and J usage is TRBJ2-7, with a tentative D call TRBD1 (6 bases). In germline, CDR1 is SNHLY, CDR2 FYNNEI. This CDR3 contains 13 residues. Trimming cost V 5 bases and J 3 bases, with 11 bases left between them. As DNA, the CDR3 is TGTGCCAGCAGTCCAGACAGGTTCTACGAGCAGTACTTC. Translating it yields CASSPDRFYEQYF.

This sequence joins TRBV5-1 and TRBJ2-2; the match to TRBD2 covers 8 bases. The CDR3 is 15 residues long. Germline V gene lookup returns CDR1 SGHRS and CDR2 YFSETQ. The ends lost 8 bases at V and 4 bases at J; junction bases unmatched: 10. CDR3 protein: CASTPGGAVTGELFF. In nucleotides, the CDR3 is TGCGCCAGTACCCCGGGAGGGGCGGTCACCGGGGAGCTGTTTTTT.

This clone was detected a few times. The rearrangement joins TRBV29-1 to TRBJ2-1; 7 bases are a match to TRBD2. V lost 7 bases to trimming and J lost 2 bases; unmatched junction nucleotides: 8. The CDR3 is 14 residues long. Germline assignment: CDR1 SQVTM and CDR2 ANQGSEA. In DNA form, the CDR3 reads TGCAGCGGGACTAGGGCAGTTACCTACAATGAGCAGTTCTTC. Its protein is CSGTRAVTYNEQFF.

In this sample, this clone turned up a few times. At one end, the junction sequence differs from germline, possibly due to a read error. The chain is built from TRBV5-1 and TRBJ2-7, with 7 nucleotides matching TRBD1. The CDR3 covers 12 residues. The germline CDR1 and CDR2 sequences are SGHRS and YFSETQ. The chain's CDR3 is CASGPTGSEQYF. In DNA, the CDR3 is TGTGCCAGCGGACCGACAGGGTCCGAGCAGTACTTC.

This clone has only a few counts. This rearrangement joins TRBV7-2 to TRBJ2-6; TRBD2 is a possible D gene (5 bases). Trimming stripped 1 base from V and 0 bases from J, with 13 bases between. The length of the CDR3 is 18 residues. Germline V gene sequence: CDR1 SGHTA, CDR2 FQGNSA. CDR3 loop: CASSLVGLLISGANVLTF. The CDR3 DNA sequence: TGTGCCAGCAGCTTAGTCGGACTGCTTATCTCTGGGGCCAACGTCCTGACTTTC.

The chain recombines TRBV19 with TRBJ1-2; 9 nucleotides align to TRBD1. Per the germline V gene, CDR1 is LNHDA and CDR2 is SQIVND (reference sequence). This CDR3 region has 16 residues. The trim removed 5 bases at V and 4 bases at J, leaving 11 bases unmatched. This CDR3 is CASSPRTGTGSYGYTF. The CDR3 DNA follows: TGTGCCAGTAGTCCACGCACCGGGACAGGGTCCTATGGCTACACCTTC.

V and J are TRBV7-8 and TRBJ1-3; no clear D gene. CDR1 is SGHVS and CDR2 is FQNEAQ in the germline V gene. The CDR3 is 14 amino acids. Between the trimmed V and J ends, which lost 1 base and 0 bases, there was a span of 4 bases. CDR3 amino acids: CASSLEGSGNTIYF. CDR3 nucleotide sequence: TGTGCCAGCAGCTTAGAAGGCTCTGGAAACACCATATATTTT.

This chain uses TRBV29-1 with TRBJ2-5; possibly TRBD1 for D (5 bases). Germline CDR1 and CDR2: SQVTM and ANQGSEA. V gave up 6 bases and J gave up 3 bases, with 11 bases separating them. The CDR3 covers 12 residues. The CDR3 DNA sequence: TGCAGCGTCGACAGCATGAAAGAGACCCAGTACTTC. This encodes CSVDSMKETQYF.

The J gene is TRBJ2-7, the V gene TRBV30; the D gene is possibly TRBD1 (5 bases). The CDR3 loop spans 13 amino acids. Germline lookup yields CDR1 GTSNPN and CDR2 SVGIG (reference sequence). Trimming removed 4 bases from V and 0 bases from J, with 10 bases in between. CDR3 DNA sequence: TGTGCCTGGACCAGACAGAACTCCTACGAGCAGTACTTC. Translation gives CAWTRQNSYEQYF.

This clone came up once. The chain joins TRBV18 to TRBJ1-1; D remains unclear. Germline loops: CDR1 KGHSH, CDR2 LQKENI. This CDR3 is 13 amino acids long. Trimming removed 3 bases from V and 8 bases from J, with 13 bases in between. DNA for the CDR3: TGTGCCAGCTCACCGATTCCGGCAGACGAAGCTTTCTTT. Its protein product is CASSPIPADEAFF.

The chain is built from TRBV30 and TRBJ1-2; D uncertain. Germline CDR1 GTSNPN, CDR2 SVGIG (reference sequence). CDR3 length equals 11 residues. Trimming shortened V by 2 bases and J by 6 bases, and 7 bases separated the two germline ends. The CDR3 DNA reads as TGTGCCTGGAGTTTCCGGGATGGCTACACCTTC. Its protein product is CAWSFRDGYTF. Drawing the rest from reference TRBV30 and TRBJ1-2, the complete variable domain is SQTIHQWPATLVQPVGSPLSLECTVEGTSNPNLYWYRQAAGRGLQLLFYSVGIGQISSEVPQNLSASRPQDRQFILSSKKLLLSDSGFYLCAWSFRDGYTFGSGTRLTVV.

CDR3 protein: CSVLDLAGEDEQFF. CDR3 nucleotides: TGCAGCGTCCTAGATCTAGCGGGGGAGGATGAGCAGTTCTTC. V and J are TRBV29-1 and TRBJ2-1; TRBD2 matches 10 bases. Germline V gives CDR1 SQVTM, CDR2 ANQGSEA. V shed 6 bases, J shed 8 bases, and the junction held 10 bases outside the gene matches. CDR3 length equals 14 residues.

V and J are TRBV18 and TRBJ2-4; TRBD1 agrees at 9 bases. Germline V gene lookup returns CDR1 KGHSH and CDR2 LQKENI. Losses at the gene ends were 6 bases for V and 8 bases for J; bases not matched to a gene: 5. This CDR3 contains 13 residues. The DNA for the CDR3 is TGTGCCAGCTCGCCGGACAGGGGTGACATTCAGTACTTC. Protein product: CASSPDRGDIQYF. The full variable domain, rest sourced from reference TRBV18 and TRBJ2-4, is NAGVMQNPRHLVRRRGQEARLRCSPMKGHSHVYWYRQLPEEGLKFMVYLQKENIIDESGMPKERFSAEFPKEGPSILRIQQVVRGDSAAYFCASSPDRGDIQYFGAGTRLSVL.

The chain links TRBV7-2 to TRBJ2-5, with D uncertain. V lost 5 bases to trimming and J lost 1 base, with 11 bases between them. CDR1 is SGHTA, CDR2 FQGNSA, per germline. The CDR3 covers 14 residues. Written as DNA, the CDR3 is TGTGCCAGCAGCGCGCGTACGCCCCAAGAGACCCAGTACTTC. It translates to CASSARTPQETQYF.

The CDR3 DNA reads TGTGCCAGCAGTTCCGACAGGGAAGTTACTGAAGCTTTCTTT. It encodes CASSSDREVTEAFF. The chain uses TRBV2 and TRBJ1-1; 7 bases match TRBD1. Germline-derived CDR1 and CDR2 are SNHLY and FYNNEI. The CDR3 is 14 residues long. J was trimmed by 5 bases and V by 5 bases; bases with no gene match: 8.

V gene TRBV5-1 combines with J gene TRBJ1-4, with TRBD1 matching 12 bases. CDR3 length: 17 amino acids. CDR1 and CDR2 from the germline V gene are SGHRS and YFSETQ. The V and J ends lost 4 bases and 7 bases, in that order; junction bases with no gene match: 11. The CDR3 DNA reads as TGCGCCAGCAGCCCGGGACAGGGGGCCGCCGACCGTGAAAAACTGTTTTTT. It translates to CASSPGQGAADREKLFF.

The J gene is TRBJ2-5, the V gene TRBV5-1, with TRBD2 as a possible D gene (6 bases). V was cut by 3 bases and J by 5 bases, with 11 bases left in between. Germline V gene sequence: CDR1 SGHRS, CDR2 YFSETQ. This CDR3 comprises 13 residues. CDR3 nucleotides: TGCGCCAGCAGCTACGGAGGGGAGGAGACCCAGTACTTC. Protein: CASSYGGEETQYF.

Written as DNA, the CDR3 is TGCGCCAGCAGCCAAGCACTAGGGGAATACGAGCAGTACTTC. It translates to CASSQALGEYEQYF. The rearrangement links TRBV4-1 to TRBJ2-7; D possibly uses TRBD1 or TRBD2 (5 bases each). V was shortened by 1 base and J by 4 bases, with 11 bases between the two germline ends. The germline gives CDR1 MGHRA, CDR2 YSYEKL. This CDR3 region has 14 residues.